This T cell receptor beta chain was identified in a study of blood T cell repertoires in COVID-19. Study as a whole: Some COVID-19 samples were acute and others convalescent; all came from the United States, Italy and Spain.

Using immunoSEQ multiplex PCR, the repertoire was profiled, and TCRdb retains in-frame clones only, with some absent. This table holds roughly 300,000 clones, around 81% found once. This clone was counted ten times or more. Per germline, CDR1 SGHNT and CDR2 YYREEE (reference sequence). Trimming took 0 bases from V and 2 from J, leaving 17 bases between them. The CDR3 contains 17 residues. The material sequenced was peripheral blood. The sequence derives from a woman in her sixties with active or convalescent COVID-19. The rearrangement uses TRBV5-4 and TRBJ1-2, with D perhaps TRBD1 (5 bases). CDR3 sequence (DNA): TGTGCCAGCAGCTTGGGCGGCGTGCAGGGCTCCAACTATGGCTACACCTTC. Its translation: CASSLGGVQGSNYGYTF.